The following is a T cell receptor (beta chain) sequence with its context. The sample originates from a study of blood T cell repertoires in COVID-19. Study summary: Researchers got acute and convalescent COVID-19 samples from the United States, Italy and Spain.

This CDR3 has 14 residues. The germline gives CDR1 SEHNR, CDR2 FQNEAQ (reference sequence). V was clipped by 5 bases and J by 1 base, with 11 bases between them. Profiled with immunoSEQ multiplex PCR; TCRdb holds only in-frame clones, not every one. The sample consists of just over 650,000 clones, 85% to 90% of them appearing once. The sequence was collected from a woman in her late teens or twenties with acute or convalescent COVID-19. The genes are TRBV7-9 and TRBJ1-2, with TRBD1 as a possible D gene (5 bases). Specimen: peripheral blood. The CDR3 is CASSLDSLNYGYTF. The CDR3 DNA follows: TGTGCCAGCAGCCTCGACAGCCTTAACTATGGCTACACCTTC.